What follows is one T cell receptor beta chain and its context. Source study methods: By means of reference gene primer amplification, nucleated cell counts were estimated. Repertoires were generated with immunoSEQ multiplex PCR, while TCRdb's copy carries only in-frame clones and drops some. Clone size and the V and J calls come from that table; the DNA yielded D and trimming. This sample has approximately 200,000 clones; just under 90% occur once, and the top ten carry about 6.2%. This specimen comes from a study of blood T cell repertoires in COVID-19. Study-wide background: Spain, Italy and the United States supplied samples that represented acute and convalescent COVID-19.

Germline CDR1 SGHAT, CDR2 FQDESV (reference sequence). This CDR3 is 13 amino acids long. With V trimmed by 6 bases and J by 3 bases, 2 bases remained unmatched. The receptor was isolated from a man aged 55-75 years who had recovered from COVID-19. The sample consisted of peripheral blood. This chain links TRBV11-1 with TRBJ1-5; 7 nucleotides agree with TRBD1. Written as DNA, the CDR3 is TGTGCCAGCAGTCAGGGGGTCAATCAGCCCCAGCATTTT. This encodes CASSQGVNQPQHF.